This T cell receptor beta chain was observed in a study of blood T cell repertoires in COVID-19 (dated by TCRdb to 2018 to 2020). Context from the whole study: ImmuneRACE Cohort 3 recovered participants were defined by two consecutive negative NP/OP PCR tests, healthcare professional clearance, or symptom resolution. The sample metadata nearly always contained a de-identified subject ID, COVID-19 status, age in years and sex. The samples were drawn from the first 160 participants of the ongoing ImmuneRACE study and from 1,200 or so subjects provided by 6 global collaborators. Where available, HLA class I and class II types were obtained from metadata supplied by the sample provider rather than from assay-based typing. The dataset comprised deeply sampled blood TCRbeta repertoires from subjects exposed to, actively infected with, or recovered from COVID-19. Samples from collaborators originated in the United States, Italy and Spain and spanned both the acute and convalescent phases of COVID-19. The repertoires were released in a freely available public database meant as a resource for research on the immune response to SARS-CoV-2. The material from the prospective study consisted of cDNA or gDNA derived from T cells, B-cell-depleted T cells, or PBMCs.

TCRbeta CDR3 regions were amplified from genomic DNA by means of the immunoSEQ Assay, a bias-controlled multiplex PCR. As for the authors' bioinformatics: The number of nucleated cells in each sample was estimated by amplification of reference gene primers within the assay. To quantify the absolute abundance of each unique TCRbeta CDR3 rearrangement, sequence reads were collapsed and filtered. For each sample, productive Simpson clonality was calculated as the square root of Simpson's diversity index over productive rearrangements. TCRdb retrieved this table from immuneACCESS and kept in-frame rearrangements only. Not all clones are present; in checked studies, unresolved V genes account for under half, and no reason is known for the remainder. The DNA gave D and trimming, while V, J and clone size come from that table. For this sample there are roughly 200,000 clones; around 85% appear just once. The ten largest clones represent over 3% of the sample.

Paper-wide results and their limitations: Clinical and demographic metadata were provided uncurated, with the amount varying by source and participant.

With respect to this clone: Its cognate antigen has yet to be identified. It has no much larger one-base neighbor in the sample; base qualities were not kept.

Participants in the prospective study were enrolled through a virtual design, were aged about 18 to 100 years, and lived in roughly 24 United States geographic areas. In the prospective study, cohorts were assigned on the basis of participant-reported clinical history obtained from a screening survey and a study questionnaire. In the prospective study, whole blood, serum and a nasopharyngeal or oropharyngeal swab were collected from each participant by mobile phlebotomists. Prospective study participants could optionally give additional blood draws and questionnaires over a 2-month period. Blood samples from the prospective study were shipped frozen or at room temperature prior to DNA extraction. This receptor was identified in a woman aged 45-65 years in a cohort exposed to, infected with or recovered from COVID-19 (not recorded which). The specimen sequenced was PBMCs or T cells enriched from blood (not recorded which).

The CDR3 reads CASSASVQHNNYGYTF. The DNA reads as follows: TGTGCCAGCAGCGCCTCTGTACAGCATAACAACTATGGCTACACCTTC. The sequence joins TRBV9 to TRBJ1-2, with the D gene not clear enough to name. The CDR3, from cysteine to phenylalanine, totals 16 residues. Only the CDR3 part of the read is kept: 48 bases, read in frame from the first base. At the junction V is shortened by 3 bases and J by 2 bases, with 17 bases in between. Based on the germline V gene, the CDR1 and CDR2 sequences are SGDLS and YYNGEE. Joined to the reference TRBV9 and TRBJ1-2 proteins, this CDR3 gives the full variable domain: DSGVTQTPKHLITATGQRVTLRCSPRSGDLSVYWYQQSLDQGLQFLIQYYNGEERAKGNILERFSAQQFPDLHSELNLSSLELGDSALYFCASSASVQHNNYGYTFGSGTRLTVV.